The TCR beta chain described here comes from a study of PD-L1 blockade in urothelial cancer. At the level of the study: At 3 weeks after treatment start (second dose) and again at 6 weeks, blood was analyzed.

TCRdb's table, derived via immunoSEQ multiplex PCR, lists solely in-frame clones and lacks some. Seen here are around 130,000 clones, roughly 83% observed once, and the top ten hold roughly 2.9%. Germline-derived CDR1 and CDR2 are MDHEN and SYDVKM. V was clipped by 4 bases and J by 6 bases; unmatched bases: 1. The length of the CDR3 is 13 residues. Documented time point: pretreatment peripheral blood. The clonotype originates from a man aged 45-65 years with urothelial cancer. The sequenced sample was PBMCs, obtained around atezolizumab (anti-PD-L1) treatment. The J gene is TRBJ2-4, the V gene TRBV28; 9 bases match TRBD2. The CDR3 DNA is TGTGCCAGCAGTTCGGGACTAGCAAACATTCAGTACTTC. Residues: CASSSGLANIQYF.